This T cell receptor (beta chain) comes out of a study of cytomegalovirus exposure and HLA in healthy donors. Overall study: T cells numbering around 180 million yielded fewer than 140 million unique TCR beta sequences in an earlier analysis. Study-level points and caveats: It was shown in a later analysis that HLA-associated TCR beta chains were more clonally expanded than other, equally common chains.

As concerns this clone: Its antigen is undetermined.

The CDR3 sequence is 13 residues long. Germline V gene lookup returns CDR1 MNHEY and CDR2 SMNVEV (reference sequence). The V end was cut by 10 bases, the J end by 0 bases, with 12 bases between. PCR used 60 Vbeta primers and 13 Jbeta primers. Some clones are missing from TCRdb's copy, which holds only in-frame ones; the method was immunoSEQ multiplex PCR. The sample has 100,000 to 150,000 clones, approximately 8.6% seen once; the top ten hold approximately 6.6%. This sequence joins TRBV27 and TRBJ1-1; D is ambiguous. This TCR came from a woman aged 40 to 50 in good health and CMV-seropositive. Sequencing used PBMCs. CDR3 nucleotide sequence: TGTGCCACCCTAGATCGCCTGAACACTGAAGCTTTCTTT. This gives the protein CATLDRLNTEAFF.